This note documents a single TCR beta chain sequence. Its antigen remains unknown. The data stem from a study of OX40 agonist ivuxolimab in advanced cancers. Study in general: Two patients with cutaneous melanoma and one with hepatocellular carcinoma, three in total, showed partial responses. General observations from the study: Average numbers of expanded clones were greater in CD8+ T cells than in CD4+. The CD4+ and CD8+ T cells in the blood had expanded clonally by week 6 at 0.1 to 3.0 mg/kg.

A history of autoimmune disease or systemic immunosuppression excluded patients. Method: immunoSEQ multiplex PCR; TCRdb's copy keeps in-frame clones and lacks some. The sample yields approximately 87,000 clones, about 90% seen once. V was shortened by 7 bases and J by 2 bases, with 5 bases between the two germline ends. Germline CDR1 and CDR2: MNHNY and SVGAGI (reference sequence). The CDR3 length is 11 residues. Sequenced material: CD4+ or CD8+ T cells sorted from blood, taken in a trial of the OX40 agonist ivuxolimab. The clonotype originates from an adult with an advanced solid tumor such as melanoma, head and neck, liver or kidney cancer. The chain carries TRBV6-6 and TRBJ2-5; the D is unclear. The CDR3, as DNA: TGTGCCAGCACACGTCAAGAGACCCAGTACTTC. Translating gives CASTRQETQYF.